Shown below are 22 T cell receptor beta chains from a single sample sequenced in a study of blood T cell repertoires in COVID-19. The table came from immunoSEQ multiplex PCR; TCRdb's copy has only in-frame clones and leaves some out. Here the sample spans about 64,000 clones, 60% to 80% being singletons. The material sequenced was peripheral blood. The receptors here all came from a man older than 75 with acute or convalescent COVID-19.

The J gene is TRBJ2-7, the V gene TRBV27, with 13 bases fitting TRBD2. Trimming took 5 bases from V and 4 from J; bases not matched to a gene: 8. CDR1 MNHEY and CDR2 SMNVEV come from the germline V gene (reference sequence). The CDR3 covers 16 residues. The CDR3 bases are TGTGCCAGCAGTAAAGGACTAGCGGGAGACCTTTACGAGCAGTACTTC. Protein product: CASSKGLAGDLYEQYF.

The chain recombines TRBV15 with TRBJ1-4, with unresolved D. From germline, CDR1 is LNHNV and CDR2 YYDKDF (reference sequence). The CDR3 has 16 residues. Trimming took 0 bases from V and 7 from J, leaving 15 bases between them. The DNA for the CDR3 is TGTGCCACCAGCAGAGAAACTCCCCAGGTCGGTGAAAAACTGTTTTTT. Its translation is CATSRETPQVGEKLFF.

This clone was seen only once. The CDR3 here is CASSGLYSNQPQHF. In DNA form, the CDR3 reads TGTGCCAGCAGTGGCCTCTATAGCAATCAGCCCCAGCATTTT. This chain joins TRBV25-1 and TRBJ1-5, with no clear D. V lost 4 bases, J lost 0 bases, and 7 bases lay in between. Germline V CDR1 and CDR2: MGHDK, SYGVNS. This CDR3 is 14 amino acids long.

The chain links TRBV11-3 to TRBJ2-7; 8 nucleotides line up with TRBD1. Germline values: CDR1 SGHNT, CDR2 YENEEA. CDR3 length: 13 amino acids. The junction had 0 bases not matched to a gene; V was cut back by 1 base and J by 4 bases. The CDR3 DNA reads as TGTGCCAGCAGCTTAGGGGACAGGTACGAGCAGTACTTC. Amino acid sequence: CASSLGDRYEQYF.

The CDR3 bases are TGTGCCAGCAGTTACCGACAGGCCCGTTACGAGCAGTACTTC. This encodes CASSYRQARYEQYF. The chain combines TRBV6-5 with TRBJ2-7; possible D gene TRBD1, 6 bases. The V gene lost 2 bases and the J gene lost 4 bases, with 12 bases spanning the gap. Germline V gene data show CDR1 as MNHEY and CDR2 as SVGAGI. The CDR3 is 14 residues long.

This clone was seen once. The chain links TRBV11-3 to TRBJ2-1, with D possibly being TRBD2 (6 bases). The CDR3 is 19 residues long. Looked up from germline, CDR1 is SGHNT and CDR2 is YENEEA. V shed 5 bases and J shed 0 bases, with 23 bases lying between them. This CDR3 reads CASSARTTQFGSSYNEQFF. The CDR3 DNA is TGTGCCAGCAGCGCGCGGACTACCCAATTCGGGAGCTCCTACAATGAGCAGTTCTTC.

The rearrangement links TRBV5-1 to TRBJ2-7, with D possibly TRBD2 on 6 matching bases. V lost 2 bases, J lost 1 base, and 13 bases lay in between. Germline CDR1 reads SGHRS; CDR2 reads YFSETQ. The CDR3 is 15 amino acids. The CDR3 coding sequence is TGCGCCAGCAGCTTCGTAGCAGGAGGGTCCTACGAGCAGTACTTC. Protein: CASSFVAGGSYEQYF.

The chain is built from TRBV30 and TRBJ1-3, with D possibly matching TRBD1 (6 bases). V was shortened by 3 bases and J by 2 bases, with 14 bases between the two germline ends. The CDR3 covers 15 residues. Germline V CDR1 and CDR2: GTSNPN, SVGIG (reference sequence). The CDR3 DNA reads as TGTGCCTGGAGCCCACAGGGATCTCCTGGAAACACCATATATTTT. Amino acid sequence: CAWSPQGSPGNTIYF.

The chain links TRBV13 to TRBJ2-7; 13 bases agree with TRBD2. With 3 bases clipped from V and 3 bases from J, the junction kept 5 bases outside the gene matches. CDR3 size: 16 residues. Germline loops: CDR1 PRHDT, CDR2 FYEKMQ (reference sequence). CDR3 sequence: CASSFQTSGGLYEQYF. CDR3 nucleotide sequence: TGTGCCAGCAGCTTTCAGACTAGCGGGGGGCTCTACGAGCAGTACTTC.

The J gene is TRBJ1-3, the V gene TRBV3-1 (or the pseudogene TRBV3-2); 8 nucleotides align to TRBD1. V was clipped by 4 bases and J by 7 bases; unmatched bases: 9. Germline V gene lookup returns CDR1 LGHDT and CDR2 YNNKEL (reference sequence). This CDR3 contains 15 residues. The CDR3 sequence: CASSPSTGAGNTIYF. In DNA, the CDR3 is TGTGCCAGCAGCCCGTCGACAGGGGCGGGGAACACCATATATTTT.

V and J are TRBV5-1 and TRBJ2-2; TRBD2 is a possible D gene (5 bases). V was clipped by 7 bases and J by 1 base, with 11 bases between them. CDR3 size: 14 residues. The germline CDR1 and CDR2 sequences are SGHRS and YFSETQ. The CDR3 region is CASGVGLNTGELFF. CDR3 coding DNA: TGCGCCAGCGGGGTCGGACTGAACACCGGGGAGCTGTTTTTT.

CDR3 loop: CASSQPLLTRGFNEKLFF. CDR3 sequence (DNA): TGTGCCAGCAGCCAACCCCTATTGACGCGGGGATTTAATGAAAAACTGTTTTTT. The V call is TRBV4-2, the J call TRBJ1-4; D is ambiguous. Trimming shortened V by 2 bases and J by 4 bases, and 20 bases separated the two germline ends. This CDR3 is built from 18 residues. Germline assignment: CDR1 LGHNA and CDR2 YNFKEQ.

The J gene is TRBJ2-5, the V gene TRBV11-2; possibly TRBD2 for D (6 bases). Germline CDR1 is SGHAT and CDR2 is FQNNGV. The ends were cut back, 5 bases at V and 1 base at J, with 20 bases in the middle. This CDR3 is built from 17 residues. The CDR3 is CASSPSPGGYFQETQYF. In nucleotides, the CDR3 is TGTGCCAGCAGCCCCAGTCCCGGGGGTTACTTCCAAGAGACCCAGTACTTC.

The gene calls are TRBV7-7 and TRBJ2-3; D possibly corresponds to TRBD1 (9 bases). Per germline, CDR1 SSHAT and CDR2 FNYEAQ (reference sequence). Trimming took 2 bases from V and 2 from J, leaving 20 bases between them. The CDR3 consists of 18 residues. The CDR3 DNA reads as TGTGCCAGCAGCTTAAGGCCGACAGGGGGACTAGACACAGATACGCAGTATTTT. Translation: CASSLRPTGGLDTDTQYF.

This chain links TRBV19 with TRBJ2-2; 12 bases are a match to TRBD2. This CDR3 has 18 residues. With V trimmed by 5 bases and J by 6 bases, 13 bases remained unmatched. Germline values: CDR1 LNHDA, CDR2 SQIVND (reference sequence). In DNA form, the CDR3 reads TGTGCCAGTAGTCCAAAAACTAGCGGGAGGTTTTGGGCCGGGGAGCTGTTTTTT. Protein sequence: CASSPKTSGRFWAGELFF.

The chain combines TRBV6-5 with TRBJ2-5; 7 bases agree with TRBD1. Germline-derived CDR1 and CDR2 are MNHEY and SVGAGI. The length of the CDR3 is 15 residues. The junction had 11 bases not matched to a gene; V was cut back by 6 bases and J by 4 bases. CDR3 residues: CASRSEQGSLETQYF. CDR3 nucleotides: TGTGCCAGCAGGTCCGAACAGGGGTCTCTAGAGACCCAGTACTTC.

A single count supports this clone. This sequence joins TRBV11-3 and TRBJ2-5, with a possible D match to TRBD1 (6 bases). CDR3 size: 17 residues. Germline V lookup: CDR1 SGHNT, CDR2 YENEEA. V lost 5 bases and J 0 bases, leaving 19 bases between the germline ends. DNA for the CDR3: TGTGCCAGCAGCGCCTTATCAGGGGCCAGGTACCAAGAGACCCAGTACTTC. It is translated as CASSALSGARYQETQYF.

This clone was seen once. V and J are TRBV7-2 and TRBJ1-3; possible D gene TRBD1, 5 bases. Trimming removed 1 base at V and 0 bases at J, with 7 bases between. The CDR3 spans 15 residues. Germline V CDR1 and CDR2: SGHTA, FQGNSA. DNA for the CDR3: TGTGCCAGCAGCTTAGGACAGAGCTCTGGAAACACCATATATTTT. It codes for CASSLGQSSGNTIYF.

The CDR3 DNA reads TGTGCCAGCAGAAAAAACAACCCTAGCGGGAGTCCTCGTCGGCGAATGAATGAGCAGTTCTTC. Its translation: CASRKNNPSGSPRRRMNEQFF. J is TRBJ2-1 and V is TRBV21-1; the listed D gene, TRBD2, was not tested against the DNA. TRBV21-1 is reported as a pseudogene. CDR3 length equals 21 residues.

In DNA form, the CDR3 reads TGTGCCAGCAGCCATCCCGGGGGAGGATATGAGCAGTTCTTC. This gives the protein CASSHPGGGYEQFF. The rearrangement links TRBV4-2 to TRBJ2-1, with D tentatively TRBD2 (6 bases). CDR1 and CDR2 (germline): LGHNA, YNFKEQ. The CDR3 spans 14 residues. The V end lost 3 bases, the J end lost 8 bases, and 14 bases lay between the germline ends.

The gene calls are TRBV5-1 and TRBJ1-1; 9 nucleotides match TRBD1. Germline assignment: CDR1 SGHRS and CDR2 YFSETQ. With 1 base clipped from V and 4 bases from J, the junction kept 5 bases outside the gene matches. The CDR3 loop spans 15 amino acids. The chain's CDR3 is CASSLRTGGVTEAFF. The CDR3 DNA reads TGCGCCAGCAGCTTGCGCACAGGGGGCGTCACTGAAGCTTTCTTT.

V usage is TRBV7-2 and J usage is TRBJ1-2, with no clear D. This CDR3 is 11 amino acids long. Trimming took 1 base from V and 7 from J, leaving 4 bases between them. Germline V CDR1 and CDR2: SGHTA, FQGNSA. The CDR3 DNA reads TGTGCCAGCAGCTTAGGGGCTGGCTACACCTTC. This codes for CASSLGAGYTF.